The 18 T cell receptor beta chains listed next were all sequenced from one sample in a study of T-cell reconstitution after alpha-beta-depleted transplantation in children. The library targeted TCRbeta and was prepared with unique molecular identifiers. TCRdb reanalysed the PCR reads using MiXCR and keeps one entry per CDR3 protein. This sample has fewer than 700,000 distinct CDR3 sequences, with 10% to 15% found just once. Here the sequenced sample was PBMCs, mostly from graft donor cells, taken 360 days after TCRalphabeta/CD19-depleted stem cell transplant. These receptors were taken from a male patient between 5 and 17 years old who had a stem cell transplant for acute myeloid leukemia, so the T cells may come from the graft donor.

This clonotype has only a few counts. V gene TRBV12-3 or TRBV12-4 combines with J gene TRBJ2-5; 14 bases match TRBD2. The CDR3 contains 15 residues. The trim removed 6 bases at V and 4 bases at J, leaving 4 bases unmatched. Here the CDR3 DNA reads TGTGCCAGCAGAACGGGACTAGCGGGAGTAGAGACCCAGTACTTC. This encodes CASRTGLAGVETQYF.

The table lists this clonotype with a few counts. The chain joins TRBV28 to TRBJ2-1; 9 bases are a match to TRBD1. The CDR3 runs to 15 residues. With 6 bases clipped from V and 8 bases from J, the junction kept 11 bases outside the gene matches. Germline loops: CDR1 MDHEN, CDR2 SYDVKM. The CDR3: CASSIPGQGWDEQFF. CDR3 nucleotides: TGTGCCAGCAGCATCCCGGGACAGGGTTGGGATGAGCAGTTCTTC.

The chain couples TRBV21-1 to TRBJ1-5; TRBD1, as called in the table, went unchecked against the DNA. TRBV21-1 is tagged as a pseudogene. CDR3 length equals 17 residues. CDR3 residues: CASSKLKRAGGNQPQHF. CDR3 coding DNA: TGTGCCAGCAGCAAGTTAAAAAGGGCAGGGGGCAATCAGCCCCAGCATTTT.

This clonotype was seen only a few times. The chain is built from TRBV7-8 and TRBJ2-7; 10 bases match TRBD2. This CDR3 has 19 amino acids. From germline, CDR1 is SGHVS and CDR2 FQNEAQ. J gave up 3 bases and V 5 bases, and 19 bases lay outside the gene matches. CDR3 amino acids: CASSPWRTSGRLGNYEQYF. CDR3 sequence (DNA): TGTGCCAGCAGCCCATGGAGGACTAGCGGCAGGCTAGGAAACTACGAGCAGTACTTC.

The gene calls are TRBV7-8 and TRBJ2-3; maybe TRBD2 (6 bases). The CDR3 sequence is 16 residues long. Trimming took 0 bases from V and 7 from J, leaving 17 bases between them. CDR1 and CDR2 from the germline V gene are SGHVS and FQNEAQ. The CDR3 protein is CASSLAGKSGVYTQYF. The CDR3 bases are TGTGCCAGCAGCTTAGCGGGGAAGTCGGGGGTATATACGCAGTATTTT.

This clonotype was detected only a few times. The chain employs TRBV7-8 and TRBJ2-5; D is uncertain. V lost 1 base to trimming and J lost 2 bases, with 8 bases between them. This CDR3 is 14 amino acids long. Germline V gives CDR1 SGHVS, CDR2 FQNEAQ. The CDR3 reads CASSLGRKQETQYF. Here the CDR3 DNA reads TGTGCCAGCAGCTTAGGACGGAAACAAGAGACCCAGTACTTC. The whole variable domain, remainder taken from reference TRBV7-8 and TRBJ2-5, is GAGVSQSPRYKVAKRGQDVALRCDPISGHVSLFWYQQALGQGPEFLTYFQNEAQLDKSGLPSDRFFAERPEGSVSTLKIQRTQQEDSAVYLCASSLGRKQETQYFGPGTRLLVL.

This clonotype occurred many times. The chain has TRBV20-1 and TRBJ2-1, with TRBD2 matching over 12 bases. Germline CDR1 DFQATT, CDR2 SNEGSKA (reference sequence). Trimming removed 1 base from V and 10 bases from J; junction bases left unmatched: 5. This CDR3 contains 14 residues. The CDR3 region has the DNA TGCAGTGCTAGAGGACTAGCGGGAGTGGGGGAGCAGTTCTTC. Translated, it gives CSARGLAGVGEQFF.

The V call is TRBV12-3 or TRBV12-4, the J call TRBJ2-2; 9 positions agree with TRBD2. V was pared by 11 bases and J by 4 bases, with 14 bases of the junction left unmatched. The length of the CDR3 is 16 residues. The CDR3 spells CAGGGAGAKSTGELFF. The DNA for the CDR3 is TGTGCCGGCGGGGGGGCAGGGGCGAAGAGCACCGGGGAGCTGTTTTTT.

V and J are TRBV9 and TRBJ2-1; 12 bases are shared with TRBD2. Losses at the gene ends were 0 bases for V and 10 bases for J; bases not matched to a gene: 5. In germline, CDR1 is SGDLS, CDR2 YYNGEE. This CDR3 comprises 15 residues. The CDR3 region has the DNA TGTGCCAGCAGCGTAGAGGGTGGACTAGCGGGAGAGCAGTTCTTC. Translation gives CASSVEGGLAGEQFF.

This clonotype was detected many times. The chain employs TRBV29-1 and TRBJ2-2; 10 positions match TRBD2. V was pared by 7 bases and J by 4 bases, with 12 bases of the junction left unmatched. CDR1 and CDR2 from the germline V gene are SQVTM and ANQGSEA. CDR3 size: 16 residues. The CDR3 loop is CSAPISGRSGTGELFF. CDR3 bases: TGCAGCGCTCCTATTAGCGGGAGGTCGGGCACCGGGGAGCTGTTTTTT.

This clonotype was counted only a few times. V is TRBV11-1 and J is TRBJ2-5; 8 bases match TRBD1. Germline trimming cut 4 bases from V and 2 bases from J; bases unmatched to any gene: 6. This CDR3 is 15 amino acids long. CDR1 SGHAT and CDR2 FQDESV come from the germline V gene (reference sequence). CDR3 DNA sequence: TGTGCCAGCAGCTCCAGGGGGCACGATCAAGAGACCCAGTACTTC. Protein sequence: CASSSRGHDQETQYF.

In its sample, this clonotype was seen once. The chain employs TRBV4-2 and TRBJ2-5; the match to TRBD2 covers 7 bases. CDR1 LGHNA and CDR2 YNFKEQ come from the germline V gene. The CDR3 has 16 residues. V shed 4 bases, J shed 1 base, and the junction held 9 bases outside the gene matches. CDR3 bases: TGTGCCAGCAGCCTCACTTTGGGGGGGATCCAAGAGACCCAGTACTTC. This translates into CASSLTLGGIQETQYF.

The chain combines TRBV27 with TRBJ1-2; D ambiguous. The germline V gene has CDR1 MNHEY and CDR2 SMNVEV (reference sequence). The CDR3 extends over 13 amino acids. V was pared by 3 bases and J by 0 bases, with 5 bases between. The CDR3 is CASSFSSNYGYTF. The CDR3 bases are TGTGCCAGCAGTTTCTCATCTAACTATGGCTACACCTTC.

The chain has TRBV6-6 and TRBJ2-3, with D possibly matching TRBD2 (5 bases). V shed 6 bases and J shed 11 bases, with 18 bases lying between them. CDR1 MNHNY and CDR2 SVGAGI come from the germline V gene (reference sequence). This CDR3 has 13 residues. The CDR3 DNA follows: TGTGCCAGCAGGCCCGGACTGGGGTTTGTGCAGTATTTT. This codes for CASRPGLGFVQYF.

CDR3: CSGGQGEGAFF. The DNA of the CDR3 is TGCAGCGGGGGACAGGGGGAAGGAGCTTTCTTT. This sequence joins TRBV29-1 and TRBJ1-1; 11 nucleotides match TRBD1. The CDR3 has 11 amino acids. With 7 bases clipped from V and 10 bases from J, the junction kept 5 bases outside the gene matches. The germline V gene encodes CDR1 SQVTM and CDR2 ANQGSEA.

This clonotype was seen many times. The V and J genes are TRBV5-4 and TRBJ2-5; D call uncertain. Germline lookup yields CDR1 SGHNT and CDR2 YYREEE (reference sequence). Trimming took 2 bases from V and 1 from J, leaving 6 bases between them. This CDR3 comprises 13 residues. The chain's CDR3 is CASSFILQETQYF. The CDR3 DNA is TGTGCCAGCAGCTTCATCCTCCAAGAGACCCAGTACTTC. The full variable domain, in which reference TRBV5-4 and TRBJ2-5 provide the parts outside the CDR3, is ETGVTQSPTHLIKTRGQQVTLRCSSQSGHNTVSWYQQALGQGPQFIFQYYREEENGRGNFPPRFSGLQFPNYSSELNVNALELDDSALYLCASSFILQETQYFGPGTRLLVL.

This chain joins TRBV7-3 and TRBJ2-2; D is unresolved. Germline V gene lookup returns CDR1 SGHTA and CDR2 FQGTGA. V was pared by 2 bases and J by 6 bases, with 10 bases between. CDR3 length: 14 residues. This chain's CDR3 is CASSLPGPSGELFF. CDR3 bases: TGTGCCAGCAGCTTACCCGGGCCGTCCGGGGAGCTGTTTTTT.

The J gene is TRBJ2-2, the V gene TRBV7-6, with D unclear. Trimming took 3 bases from V and 0 from J, leaving 14 bases between them. This CDR3 has 17 amino acids. The germline gives CDR1 SGHVS, CDR2 FNYEAQ. The DNA of the CDR3 is TGTGCCAGCAGCTTGACCGCTATCGGCTCGAACACCGGGGAGCTGTTTTTT. Its protein product is CASSLTAIGSNTGELFF.